This T cell receptor (beta chain) was identified in a study of identical twins. TCRdb re-called the 5' RACE reads with MiXCR, one entry per CDR3 protein. The data contain about 520,000 distinct CDR3 sequences, roughly 21% of them singletons. General study findings and limits: With beta out-of-frame sequences, excess sharing by twins was weaker.

This clonotype has a handful of counts. The antigen remains unidentified. Trimming removed 0 bases at V and 5 bases at J, with 12 bases between. The CDR3 length is 14 residues. The germline gives CDR1 SGHRS, CDR2 YFSETQ. These data are also associated with another study on T cells expressing NK-cell markers. From that report: Beta-chain profiling covered CD3+CD56+NKG2C+, CD3+CD56+NKG2C- and CD3+CD56-NKG2C+ sorted subsets. With an anti-gamma-delta TCR antibody, sorting in several experiments was kept to alpha-beta TCR T cells. Several donors likewise had their CD3+CD56-NKG2C+ fraction led by these clonotypes.

This sequence was found in a woman aged 18-35 years in good health. The sample taken for sequencing was CD4+ T cells sorted from blood. The gene calls are TRBV5-1 and TRBJ2-7; D call uncertain. Written as DNA, the CDR3 is TGCGCCAGCAGCTTGGCACTCCTGGCCCACGAGCAGTACTTC. Its translation is CASSLALLAHEQYF.